Below, 28 T cell receptor beta chains from the same sample are listed, as sequenced in a study of blood T cells in healthy people across ages. Alongside a J-beta primer mix, a sample-barcoded 5' primer served in a second PCR lasting about 7 to 12 cycles. TCRdb re-derived calls from the 5' RACE reads in MiXCR, one entry per CDR3 protein. The repertoire includes some 1.4 million distinct CDR3 sequences, approximately 40% of them detected once, and roughly 7.9% sits in the top ten. The sequenced sample consisted of blood. These receptors were collected from a woman aged 18-29 years in good health.

This clonotype has ten or more counts. A much larger clone differs from this one at a single base, so this may be a read error. The V and J genes are TRBV6-4 and TRBJ2-3; 10 bases line up with TRBD2. CDR1 and CDR2 from the germline V gene are MRHNA and SNTAGT. The CDR3 covers 15 residues. V dropped 0 bases and J dropped 4; count of bases not matched to a gene: 1. Written as DNA, the CDR3 is TGTGCCAGCAGTGACTCTAGCGGGGGGCCAGATACGCAGTATTTT. Its translation is CASSDSSGGPDTQYF.

The chain employs TRBV24-1 and TRBJ2-3, with 11 bases identical to TRBD1. The CDR3 extends over 14 amino acids. V was clipped by 12 bases and J by 2 bases; unmatched bases: 6. CDR1 KGHDR and CDR2 SFDVKD come from the germline V gene. CDR3 coding DNA: TGTGCCTCCCGGACAGGGGGCAACACAGATACGCAGTATTTT. Translated: CASRTGGNTDTQYF.

This chain links TRBV3-1 with TRBJ2-7, with 8 bases identical to TRBD2. Losses at the gene ends were 2 bases for V and 5 bases for J; bases not matched to a gene: 8. CDR3 length: 15 residues. CDR1 and CDR2 from the germline V gene are LGHDT and YNNKEL (reference sequence). CDR3 protein: CASSQTPGGPDEQYF. CDR3 sequence (DNA): TGTGCCAGCAGCCAAACTCCGGGAGGGCCGGACGAGCAGTACTTC.

This clonotype was detected a few times. The CDR3 sequence is CASSFGLAGGLKQYF. Written as DNA, the CDR3 is TGTGCCAGCAGCTTCGGACTAGCGGGAGGGTTGAAGCAGTACTTC. The rearrangement joins TRBV7-2 to TRBJ2-5; 15 bases line up with TRBD2. Germline lookup yields CDR1 SGHTA and CDR2 FQGNSA. V trimming: 3 bases; J trimming: 11 bases; junction bases outside the gene matches: 7. The CDR3 has 15 residues. Looking up the rest from reference TRBV7-2 and TRBJ2-5 gives the full variable domain: GAGVSQSPSNKVTEKGKDVELRCDPISGHTALYWYRQSLGQGLEFLIYFQGNSAPDKSGLPSDRFSAERTGGSVSTLTIQRTQQEDSAVYLCASSFGLAGGLKQYFGPGTRLLVL.

The CDR3, as DNA: TGTGCCAGCACCCGAGGGGCAGGGTCCTACTACGAGCAGTACTTC. Its translation is CASTRGAGSYYEQYF. The gene calls are TRBV6-1 and TRBJ2-7; perhaps D is TRBD1 or TRBD2 (5 bases each). V gave up 7 bases and J gave up 3 bases, with 19 bases separating them. The CDR3 has 15 residues. CDR1 and CDR2 from the germline V gene are MNHNS and SASEGT.

This clonotype occurred many times. This chain links TRBV4-2 with TRBJ2-3; TRBD2 matches 8 bases. Germline values: CDR1 LGHNA, CDR2 YNFKEQ. With 4 bases clipped from V and 4 bases from J, the junction kept 7 bases outside the gene matches. The CDR3 is 15 amino acids. The CDR3 protein is CASSPSGRGADTQYF. Here the CDR3 DNA reads TGTGCCAGCAGCCCCAGCGGGAGAGGGGCAGATACGCAGTATTTT.

The count of this clonotype is one. The chain recombines TRBV28 with TRBJ1-1, with unresolved D. Germline values: CDR1 MDHEN, CDR2 SYDVKM. This CDR3 spans 14 amino acids. V was trimmed by 10 bases and J by 3 bases, leaving 18 bases between them. CDR3 sequence: CAKRMVLDDTEAFF. As DNA, the CDR3 is TGTGCCAAACGAATGGTGTTGGACGACACTGAAGCTTTCTTT. The full variable domain, its missing parts supplied by reference TRBV28 and TRBJ1-1, is DVKVTQSSRYLVKRTGEKVFLECVQDMDHENMFWYRQDPGLGLRLIYFSYDVKMKEKGDIPEGYSVSREKKERFSLILESASTNQTSMYLCAKRMVLDDTEAFFGQGTRLTVV.

This clonotype was counted ten times or more. The chain employs TRBV7-2 and TRBJ1-5; the D is unclear. V dropped 1 base and J dropped 6 bases, with 10 bases sitting between them. Germline V CDR1 and CDR2: SGHTA, FQGNSA. The CDR3 loop spans 14 amino acids. The CDR3 DNA follows: TGTGCCAGCAGCTTAGGGCCCTCGGGTCAGCCCCAGCATTTT. Its translation: CASSLGPSGQPQHF.

This clonotype appeared a few times. This rearrangement joins TRBV6-1 to TRBJ2-5; TRBD1 aligns across 7 bases. The CDR3 is made up of 17 amino acids. With V trimmed by 0 bases and J by 0 bases, 7 bases remained unmatched. CDR1 and CDR2 from the germline V gene are MNHNS and SASEGT. The CDR3 nucleotides read TGTGCCAGCAGTGAAGCCACAGGGGCCTGGTACCAAGAGACCCAGTACTTC. Encoded protein: CASSEATGAWYQETQYF.

This chain connects TRBV9 to TRBJ2-4, with 7 positions matching TRBD2. Germline trimming cut 7 bases from V and 13 bases from J; bases unmatched to any gene: 2. CDR1 and CDR2 (germline): SGDLS, YYNGEE. This CDR3 has 9 residues. The CDR3 loop is CASWRGQYF. For the CDR3, the DNA is TGTGCCAGCTGGCGGGGGCAGTACTTC.

The V and J genes are TRBV10-1 and TRBJ2-1, with a weak D call TRBD1 (7 bases). The germline V gene encodes CDR1 WNHNN and CDR2 SYGVQD (reference sequence). V was cut by 4 bases and J by 3 bases, with 16 bases left in between. CDR3 size: 16 residues. CDR3 residues: CASSAAEGADYNEQFF. CDR3 nucleotide sequence: TGCGCCAGCAGTGCCGCGGAGGGGGCCGACTACAATGAGCAGTTCTTC.

There are a few counts of this clonotype. This chain links TRBV11-2 with TRBJ2-4; D unclear. The CDR3 contains 16 residues. The V gene's germline CDR1 is SGHAT and CDR2 FQNNGV. Trimming shortened V by 0 bases and J by 7 bases, and 16 bases separated the two germline ends. CDR3 nucleotides: TGTGCCAGCAGCTTAGATCCTGGTACTTGGGCTAACATTCAGTACTTC. Its translation: CASSLDPGTWANIQYF.

The chain has TRBV21-1 and TRBJ1-5; whether TRBD1, the table's D call, matches the DNA was not checked. TRBV21-1 is classified as a pseudogene. CDR3 size: 15 residues. The CDR3 protein is CASSTRWTSDQPQHF. The CDR3 DNA reads as TGTGCCAGCAGCACCCGGTGGACGAGCGATCAGCCCCAGCATTTT.

The chain couples TRBV20-1 to TRBJ1-5; 10 nucleotides line up with TRBD1. CDR3 length equals 17 residues. After removal of 0 bases from V and 3 bases from J, the junction contained 8 bases not matched to a gene. In germline, CDR1 is DFQATT, CDR2 SNEGSKA (reference sequence). The CDR3 DNA reads as TGCAGTGCTAGAGATTGGACAGGGGGAGGGGACAATCAGCCCCAGCATTTT. Translated: CSARDWTGGGDNQPQHF.

This clonotype was observed a handful of times. The gene calls are TRBV4-1 and TRBJ2-1, with no clear D. This CDR3 is 12 amino acids long. The germline V gene encodes CDR1 MGHRA and CDR2 YSYEKL. V lost 6 bases and J 8 bases, leaving 11 bases between the germline ends. The CDR3 nucleotides read TGCGCCAGCAGTCGACTTGACGATGAGCAGTTCTTC. This gives the protein CASSRLDDEQFF.

The chain is built from TRBV10-3 and TRBJ2-7; D is perhaps TRBD1 (5 bases). Germline V gene lookup returns CDR1 ENHRY and CDR2 SYGVKD. The V end lost 2 bases, the J end lost 10 bases, and 15 bases lay between the germline ends. The CDR3 totals 13 residues. CDR3 loop: CAISETPQRGQYF. The CDR3 DNA is TGTGCCATCAGTGAGACCCCCCAAAGGGGCCAGTACTTC.

The chain has TRBV18 and TRBJ2-5; D is undetermined. The J call may be in error: the DNA end matches TRBJ2-7 better. The CDR3 runs 15 residues. Germline V CDR1 and CDR2: KGHSH, LQKENI. The CDR3 nucleotides read TGTGCCAGCTCACCATCCGCAGGTAGGGACTACGAGCAGTACTTC. Its translation: CASSPSAGRDYEQYF.

The chain joins TRBV6-1 to TRBJ2-5, with TRBD1 identical over 7 bases. Looked up from germline, CDR1 is MNHNS and CDR2 is SASEGT. The CDR3 is 15 residues long. V trimming: 9 bases; J trimming: 0 bases; junction bases outside the gene matches: 10. CDR3 sequence reads: CARLPGQLYQETQYF. CDR3 in DNA: TGTGCCAGACTACCGGGACAGCTCTACCAAGAGACCCAGTACTTC.

The chain recombines TRBV4-2 with TRBJ2-3, with D uncertain. V lost 2 bases to trimming and J lost 0 bases, with 9 bases between them. Germline CDR1 is LGHNA and CDR2 is YNFKEQ. The CDR3 totals 15 residues. The CDR3 loop is CASSQFFPSTDTQYF. As DNA, the CDR3 is TGTGCCAGCAGCCAATTTTTCCCTAGCACAGATACGCAGTATTTT.

The genes are TRBV11-3 and TRBJ2-5; 12 bases map to TRBD2. The assigned J gene may be wrong: the sequence end matches TRBJ2-7 better. Germline V gives CDR1 SGHNT, CDR2 YENEEA. The CDR3 loop spans 18 amino acids. The CDR3 DNA reads TGTGCCAGCAGCCCCAGGACTAGCGGGAAGAGAGACCTTTACGAGCAGTACTTC. The encoded protein is CASSPRTSGKRDLYEQYF.

A few counts support this clonotype. The chain uses TRBV4-1 and TRBJ1-4; D is unclear. The length of the CDR3 is 16 residues. Trimming pared 1 base from V and 0 bases from J, leaving 9 bases between. Germline CDR1 reads MGHRA; CDR2 reads YSYEKL. In DNA, the CDR3 is TGCGCCAGCAGCCAAGCCCCATCTGCAACTAATGAAAAACTGTTTTTT. This sequence encodes CASSQAPSATNEKLFF.

Points on this clonotype: Mismatch with germline at one junction end may stem from a read error. The rearrangement joins TRBV27 to TRBJ1-4; D might be TRBD1 (5 bases). CDR1 is MNHEY and CDR2 is SMNVEV in the germline V gene (reference sequence). CDR3 size: 17 residues. As DNA, the CDR3 is TGTGCCAGCAGTTTATCGGCGGGGACGGTTACTAATGAAAAATTGTTTTTT. Amino acid sequence: CASSLSAGTVTNEKLFF.

This clonotype was observed a few times. The gene calls are TRBV12-3 or TRBV12-4 and TRBJ1-6; D possibly corresponds to TRBD1 (6 bases). The V gene lost 4 bases and the J gene lost 10 bases, with 14 bases spanning the gap. CDR3 size: 14 residues. CDR3 DNA sequence: TGTGCCAGCAGTTCCGGGACACGGACCTCACCCCTCCACTTT. Its protein is CASSSGTRTSPLHF.

This clonotype was found a few times. The rearrangement links TRBV20-1 to TRBJ2-5; 11 bases agree with TRBD2. V was pared by 6 bases and J by 2 bases, with 8 bases of the junction left unmatched. The CDR3 consists of 15 residues. CDR1 is DFQATT and CDR2 is SNEGSKA in the germline V gene (reference sequence). The CDR3 region is CSATETSGIQETQYF. The CDR3, as DNA: TGCAGTGCAACCGAGACTAGCGGGATTCAAGAGACCCAGTACTTC.

The V and J genes are TRBV10-3 and TRBJ2-5; 11 bases are shared with TRBD2. Looked up from germline, CDR1 is ENHRY and CDR2 is SYGVKD. The trim removed 4 bases at V and 2 bases at J, leaving 9 bases unmatched. The CDR3 runs 17 residues. In DNA, the CDR3 is TGTGCCATCAGTGGCCCTTCGACTAGCGGGAAGCAAGAGACCCAGTACTTC. Amino acid sequence: CAISGPSTSGKQETQYF.

This clonotype was detected many times. A read error may produce the germline difference seen at one junction end. This sequence joins TRBV5-1 and TRBJ1-5; D gene ambiguous. In germline, CDR1 is SGHRS, CDR2 YFSETQ. This CDR3 has 14 residues. The CDR3 DNA follows: TGTGCCAGCAGTCTCGGTAGTAGCAATCAGCCCCAGCATTTT. Protein product: CASSLGSSNQPQHF.

The J gene is TRBJ2-3, the V gene TRBV7-2; D gene uncertain. This CDR3 has 16 amino acids. The ends were cut back, 5 bases at V and 4 bases at J, with 19 bases in the middle. Germline V gives CDR1 SGHTA, CDR2 FQGNSA. The CDR3 bases are TGTGCCAGCAGCCAAAGCTCGCCCCTAGGCGCAGATACGCAGTATTTT. Protein product: CASSQSSPLGADTQYF.

This chain links TRBV27 with TRBJ2-3, with TRBD2 matching over 14 bases. The V segment lost 5 bases and the J segment 0 bases; nucleotides outside the gene matches: 10. The CDR3 is 19 residues long. The germline V gene has CDR1 MNHEY and CDR2 SMNVEV (reference sequence). CDR3 DNA: TGTGCCAGCAGTCCCATCCGACTAGCGGGGGGGCCTAGCACAGATACGCAGTATTTT. It is translated as CASSPIRLAGGPSTDTQYF.